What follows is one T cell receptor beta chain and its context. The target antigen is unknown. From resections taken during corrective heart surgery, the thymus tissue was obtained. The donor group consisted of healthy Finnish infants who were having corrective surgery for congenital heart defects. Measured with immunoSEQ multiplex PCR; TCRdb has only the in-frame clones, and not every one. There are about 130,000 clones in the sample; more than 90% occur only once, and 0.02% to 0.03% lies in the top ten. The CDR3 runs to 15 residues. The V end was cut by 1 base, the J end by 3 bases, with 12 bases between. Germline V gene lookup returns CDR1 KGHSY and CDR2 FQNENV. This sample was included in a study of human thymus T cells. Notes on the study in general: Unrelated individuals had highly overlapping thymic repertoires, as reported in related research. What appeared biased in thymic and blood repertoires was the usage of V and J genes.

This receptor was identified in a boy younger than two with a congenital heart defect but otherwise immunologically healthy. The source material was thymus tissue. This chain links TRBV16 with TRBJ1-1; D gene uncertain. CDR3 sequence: CASSQFKREDTEAFF. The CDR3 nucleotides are TGTGCCAGCAGCCAATTTAAAAGGGAGGACACTGAAGCTTTCTTT.